The 26 T cell receptor beta chains listed next were all sequenced from one sample in a study of blood T cell repertoires in COVID-19 (dated by TCRdb to 2019 to 2021). Preparation of the library involved the immunoSEQ multiplex PCR assay. The clones in this table, taken by TCRdb from immuneACCESS, are in-frame only. Not every clone is retained; where verified, under half of the shortfall comes from an unresolved V gene, and the cause of the rest is unknown. The sample data list around 78,000 clones, and around nine tenths of these were observed just once. The ten most abundant clones make up approximately 1.9% of the sample. Sequencing input: peripheral blood. The receptors here all came from a woman between 55 and 75 years old with acute or convalescent COVID-19.

The chain combines TRBV4-2 with TRBJ2-7; 13 nucleotides align to TRBD2. The CDR3 runs to 16 residues. Germline lookup yields CDR1 LGHNA and CDR2 YNFKEQ. Trimming at V came to 0 bases and at J to 6 bases, leaving 5 bases not matched to a gene. The CDR3 reads CASSQDHGLAGVEQYF. Here the CDR3 DNA reads TGTGCCAGCAGCCAAGATCATGGACTAGCGGGAGTCGAGCAGTACTTC.

V usage is TRBV9 and J usage is TRBJ2-1; 9 nucleotides line up with TRBD2. The CDR3 has 15 residues. CDR1 SGDLS and CDR2 YYNGEE come from the germline V gene. V was pared by 0 bases and J by 8 bases, with 6 bases of the junction left unmatched. CDR3 DNA: TGTGCCAGCAGCGTAGCTGGGCGGGAGGGCCATGAGCAGTTCTTC. This sequence encodes CASSVAGREGHEQFF.

The chain joins TRBV11-1 to TRBJ2-3; 10 bases align to TRBD2. This CDR3 has 15 residues. J gave up 1 base and V 5 bases, and 3 bases lay outside the gene matches. The germline CDR1 and CDR2 sequences are SGHAT and FQDESV (reference sequence). The CDR3, as DNA: TGTGCCAGCAGCCCCACTAGCGGGGGCACAGATACGCAGTATTTT. This translates into CASSPTSGGTDTQYF.

CDR3 in DNA: TGCGCCAGCAGCCAAGCCCTAGCGGGAGCGGCCTACAATGAGCAGTTCTTC. It specifies CASSQALAGAAYNEQFF. The chain links TRBV4-3 to TRBJ2-1; 10 bases line up with TRBD2. This CDR3 is built from 17 residues. V lost 1 base, J lost 2 bases, and 5 bases stayed unmatched. Germline loops: CDR1 LGHNA, CDR2 YSLEER.

The chain has TRBV3-1 (or the pseudogene TRBV3-2) and TRBJ1-4; D call uncertain. CDR1 and CDR2 (germline): LGHDT, YNNKEL (reference sequence). This CDR3 spans 15 amino acids. Trimming took 1 base from V and 1 from J, leaving 7 bases between them. The CDR3 bases are TGTGCCAGCAGCCAAGGCGGAGGAACTAATGAAAAACTGTTTTTT. Translated: CASSQGGGTNEKLFF.

This chain joins TRBV19 and TRBJ1-2; D ambiguous. V gave up 6 bases and J gave up 6 bases, with 17 bases separating them. There are 14 residues in the CDR3. Looked up from germline, CDR1 is LNHDA and CDR2 is SQIVND (reference sequence). CDR3 region: CASRPSIETDGYTF. The CDR3 nucleotides are TGTGCCAGTAGGCCTAGTATAGAAACTGATGGCTACACCTTC.

The chain is built from TRBV5-1 and TRBJ1-1; D remains ambiguous. Per germline, CDR1 SGHRS and CDR2 YFSETQ. The CDR3 is made up of 13 amino acids. Trimming took off 4 bases at V and 1 base at J, with 8 bases between the two ends. Here the CDR3 reads CASSSDGNTEAFF. CDR3 bases: TGCGCCAGCAGCAGCGACGGGAACACTGAAGCTTTCTTT.

This sequence joins TRBV6-5 and TRBJ1-4; D ambiguous. The CDR3 totals 13 residues. Germline V CDR1 and CDR2: MNHEY, SVGAGI. The V end was cut by 2 bases, the J end by 7 bases, with 8 bases between. CDR3 sequence: CASSYGDGEKLFF. The CDR3, as DNA: TGTGCCAGCAGTTACGGAGACGGTGAAAAACTGTTTTTT.

CDR3 sequence: CAWSDRYLFYEQYF. CDR3 DNA sequence: TGTGCCTGGAGTGACAGGTATCTATTCTACGAGCAGTACTTC. The rearrangement joins TRBV30 to TRBJ2-7; the D gene is possibly TRBD1 (5 bases). V was pared by 1 base and J by 3 bases, with 13 bases between. CDR1 is GTSNPN and CDR2 is SVGIG in the germline V gene (reference sequence). The CDR3 loop spans 14 amino acids.

The chain couples TRBV4-3 to TRBJ2-4; tentative D call: TRBD1 (6 bases). Trimming removed 3 bases at V and 0 bases at J, with 15 bases between. The length of the CDR3 is 17 residues. In germline, CDR1 is LGHNA, CDR2 YSLEER. The CDR3 DNA reads TGCGCCAGCAGCCAGTCGAGACAGGAAATAGCCAAAAACATTCAGTACTTC. It translates to CASSQSRQEIAKNIQYF.

CDR3 amino acids: CASSTGLAENNEQFF. The CDR3 coding sequence is TGTGCCAGCAGCACCGGGCTAGCGGAAAACAATGAGCAGTTCTTC. The V call is TRBV5-4, the J call TRBJ2-1; 7 nucleotides align to TRBD2. CDR3 size: 15 residues. Per the germline V gene, CDR1 is SGHNT and CDR2 is YYREEE (reference sequence). The V gene end was trimmed by 4 bases and the J gene end by 5 bases; junction bases not matched to a gene: 9.

This clone appeared a few times. V gene TRBV9 combines with J gene TRBJ2-2, with D unresolved. Germline CDR1 reads SGDLS; CDR2 reads YYNGEE. The CDR3 runs to 16 residues. The V gene lost 3 bases and the J gene lost 1 base, with 13 bases spanning the gap. The CDR3 region is CASSAYLLGNTGELFF. Here the CDR3 DNA reads TGTGCCAGCAGCGCCTACCTCCTTGGGAACACCGGGGAGCTGTTTTTT. Complete variable domain (other parts from reference TRBV9 and TRBJ2-2): DSGVTQTPKHLITATGQRVTLRCSPRSGDLSVYWYQQSLDQGLQFLIQYYNGEERAKGNILERFSAQQFPDLHSELNLSSLELGDSALYFCASSAYLLGNTGELFFGEGSRLTVL.

V gene TRBV5-1 combines with J gene TRBJ2-7; 7 nucleotides match TRBD2. The V gene's germline CDR1 is SGHRS and CDR2 YFSETQ. The CDR3 extends over 17 amino acids. V shed 5 bases, J shed 1 base, and the junction held 15 bases outside the gene matches. The CDR3 is CASRSLEGGPRSYEQYF. CDR3 coding DNA: TGCGCCAGCAGGTCCCTGGAGGGAGGGCCAAGGTCCTACGAGCAGTACTTC.

V is TRBV7-3 and J is TRBJ2-2, with a possible D match to TRBD2 (6 bases). This CDR3 is built from 15 residues. V was trimmed by 5 bases and J by 2 bases, leaving 12 bases between them. Germline V lookup: CDR1 SGHTA, CDR2 FQGTGA. The CDR3 loop is CASSPGGANTGELFF. CDR3 coding DNA: TGTGCCAGCAGCCCCGGAGGGGCAAACACCGGGGAGCTGTTTTTT.

The gene calls are TRBV6-1 and TRBJ1-5; D uncertain. The V gene lost 3 bases and the J gene lost 0 bases, with 9 bases spanning the gap. The CDR3 is made up of 15 amino acids. CDR1 is MNHNS and CDR2 is SASEGT in the germline V gene. Here the CDR3 reads CASSDGSYSNQPQHF. The CDR3 nucleotides are TGTGCCAGCAGTGACGGGAGTTATAGCAATCAGCCCCAGCATTTT.

The gene calls are TRBV5-4 and TRBJ1-2, with 9 bases fitting TRBD1. Trimming at V came to 0 bases and at J to 6 bases, leaving 3 bases not matched to a gene. Germline CDR1 is SGHNT and CDR2 is YYREEE (reference sequence). This CDR3 region has 14 residues. CDR3 loop: CASSLGDRVNGYTF. CDR3 bases: TGTGCCAGCAGCTTGGGGGACAGGGTTAATGGCTACACCTTC.

V and J are TRBV18 and TRBJ1-4; D ambiguous. The CDR3 covers 15 residues. The V and J ends lost 3 bases and 3 bases respectively, with 11 bases between them. Germline values: CDR1 KGHSH, CDR2 LQKENI. CDR3 nucleotide sequence: TGTGCCAGCTCACCTTCCGGGGTCCCTAATGAAAAACTGTTTTTT. This codes for CASSPSGVPNEKLFF.

This clone was recorded only once. This chain uses TRBV7-2 with TRBJ1-5, with TRBD1 matching 9 bases. The CDR3 has 16 amino acids. Trimming removed 5 bases from V and 2 bases from J; junction bases left unmatched: 7. The V gene's germline CDR1 is SGHTA and CDR2 FQGNSA. This CDR3 reads CASSEGTGIGNQPQHF. In DNA, the CDR3 is TGTGCCAGCAGCGAGGGGACAGGGATTGGCAATCAGCCCCAGCATTTT.

The genes are TRBV11-2 and TRBJ1-1; D ambiguous. Trimming shortened V by 4 bases and J by 8 bases, and 14 bases separated the two germline ends. This CDR3 region has 13 residues. CDR1 is SGHAT and CDR2 is FQNNGV in the germline V gene. The CDR3 spells CASSSQPDSEAFF. CDR3 coding DNA: TGTGCCAGCAGCTCACAACCGGACTCAGAAGCTTTCTTT.

The chain employs TRBV25-1 and TRBJ2-7, with D possibly TRBD1 on 6 matching bases. Germline V gene sequence: CDR1 MGHDK, CDR2 SYGVNS. This CDR3 is built from 12 residues. V dropped 11 bases and J dropped 1 base, with 12 bases sitting between them. The CDR3 sequence: CAVKTGSYEQYF. The DNA of the CDR3 is TGTGCCGTTAAGACAGGATCCTACGAGCAGTACTTC.

V and J are TRBV6-5 and TRBJ1-2; D may be TRBD1 (6 bases). Per the germline V gene, CDR1 is MNHEY and CDR2 is SVGAGI. The CDR3 is 16 amino acids. Trimming stripped 2 bases from V and 1 base from J, with 14 bases between. The CDR3 nucleotides are TGTGCCAGCAGTTACGTACAGGGTATGCTTAACTATGGCTACACCTTC. Its translation: CASSYVQGMLNYGYTF.

This clone occurred once. The rearrangement uses TRBV28 and TRBJ1-5; 7 bases agree with TRBD1. V dropped 2 bases and J dropped 0; count of bases not matched to a gene: 10. This CDR3 comprises 18 residues. Germline values: CDR1 MDHEN, CDR2 SYDVKM. The CDR3 DNA sequence: TGTGCCAGCAGTTTAGGGGGGACAGCTGGATATAGCAATCAGCCCCAGCATTTT. As protein: CASSLGGTAGYSNQPQHF.

V usage is TRBV9 and J usage is TRBJ2-1; 7 bases align to TRBD2. V lost 4 bases to trimming and J lost 0 bases; unmatched junction nucleotides: 7. CDR1 is SGDLS and CDR2 is YYNGEE in the germline V gene. The CDR3 is made up of 16 amino acids. This CDR3 is CASSPGGLSSYNEQFF. Written as DNA, the CDR3 is TGTGCCAGCAGCCCGGGAGGCCTGAGCTCCTACAATGAGCAGTTCTTC.

This sequence joins TRBV28 and TRBJ2-4, with 9 bases matching TRBD2. The V gene's germline CDR1 is MDHEN and CDR2 SYDVKM. J lost 0 bases, V lost 3 bases, and 9 bases had no gene match. CDR3 length: 18 residues. CDR3 nucleotides: TGTGCCAGCAGTTTCGGAGGGGCTAGCGGGAAAGCCAAAAACATTCAGTACTTC. This translates into CASSFGGASGKAKNIQYF.

The rearrangement uses TRBV11-2 and TRBJ2-2, with a weak D call TRBD1 (6 bases). Germline V CDR1 and CDR2: SGHAT, FQNNGV. V gave up 5 bases and J gave up 5 bases, with 18 bases separating them. This CDR3 region has 16 residues. The chain's CDR3 is CASSPGGSGLTGELFF. As DNA, the CDR3 is TGTGCCAGCAGCCCTGGGGGCAGTGGCTTGACCGGGGAGCTGTTTTTT. The variable domain in full, completed from reference TRBV11-2 and TRBJ2-2, reads EAGVAQSPRYKIIEKRQSVAFWCNPISGHATLYWYQQILGQGPKLLIQFQNNGVVDDSQLPKDRFSAERLKGVDSTLKIQPAKLEDSAVYLCASSPGGSGLTGELFFGEGSRLTVL.

Only one count was recorded for this clone. The rearrangement uses TRBV7-8 and TRBJ2-5; a weak D match, TRBD1 (6 bases). CDR1 and CDR2 from the germline V gene are SGHVS and FQNEAQ. The CDR3 runs to 17 residues. V was trimmed by 1 base and J by 2 bases, leaving 17 bases between them. The CDR3 DNA is TGTGCCAGCAGCTTAGATCCAGGGGCCTCAAGTCAAGAGACCCAGTACTTC. Translated: CASSLDPGASSQETQYF.